Following are 6 T cell receptor beta chains from one sample sequenced in a study of breast tumors, draining lymph nodes, adjacent tissues. One entry per CDR3 protein results from TCRdb running MiXCR on the multiplex PCR reads. The sample comprises 45,000 to 60,000 distinct CDR3 sequences, 23% of which are singletons, and approximately 8.2% rests with the top ten. Material for sequencing was breast tumor tissue. The source of these receptors is a female donor with breast cancer. Some clones in this sample may be carry-over from other donors' samples.

There are many counts of this clonotype. The J gene is TRBJ2-5, the V gene TRBV7-8; D is undetermined. The V gene lost 1 base and the J gene lost 5 bases, with 14 bases spanning the gap. The CDR3 is made up of 15 amino acids. The germline V gene encodes CDR1 SGHVS and CDR2 FQNEAQ. CDR3 nucleotides: TGTGCCAGCAGCTTAGGGGCTAGAATATGGGAGACCCAGTACTTC. Translation gives CASSLGARIWETQYF.

This clonotype was seen repeatedly, ten times or more. The chain recombines TRBV6-5 with TRBJ2-5; D call uncertain. The length of the CDR3 is 13 residues. Per the germline V gene, CDR1 is MNHEY and CDR2 is SVGAGI. Trimming left V 2 bases short and J 10 bases short, with 14 bases between. The DNA of the CDR3 is TGTGCCAGCAGTTACGGTGGCCCCGAGCTCCAGTACTTC. It encodes CASSYGGPELQYF.

Comments on this clonotype: This may come from a read error, since a much larger clone is one base off. The CDR3 DNA reads TGTGCTAGCCAAGACGAAGACGGGGGTTCGCACGAGCAGTACTTC. It translates to CASQDEDGGSHEQYF. The chain joins TRBV12-5 to TRBJ2-7, with D perhaps matching TRBD2 (6 bases). The ends were cut back, 9 bases at V and 5 bases at J, with 23 bases in the middle. Germline CDR1 reads LGHNT; CDR2 reads FRNRAP. The CDR3 consists of 15 residues.

This clonotype was observed at least ten times. The chain uses TRBV7-9 and TRBJ2-5; tentatively, D is TRBD1 (6 bases). The CDR3 covers 15 residues. Germline V gene sequence: CDR1 SEHNR, CDR2 FQNEAQ (reference sequence). The germline V and J ends were trimmed by 4 bases and 1 base, with 13 bases remaining between them. CDR3 nucleotides: TGTGCCAGCAGCTCCCTGGACAGCCGCCAAGAGACCCAGTACTTC. Encoded protein: CASSSLDSRQETQYF.

The sample holds many counts of this clonotype. The CDR3 bases are TGTGCCAGCAGCCCTTCACAGGGCCTTAGCACAGATACGCAGTATTTT. Its translation is CASSPSQGLSTDTQYF. The chain couples TRBV7-9 to TRBJ2-3, with D maybe TRBD1 (6 bases). Germline CDR1 SEHNR, CDR2 FQNEAQ (reference sequence). The CDR3 spans 16 residues. Trimming shortened V by 5 bases and J by 0 bases, and 15 bases separated the two germline ends. The whole variable domain, remainder taken from reference TRBV7-9 and TRBJ2-3, is DTGVSQNPRHKITKRGQNVTFRCDPISEHNRLYWYRQTLGQGPEFLTYFQNEAQLEKSRLLSDRFSAERPKGSFSTLEIQRTEQGDSAMYLCASSPSQGLSTDTQYFGPGTRLTVL.

The chain is built from TRBV6-5 and TRBJ2-1; the D is unclear. Between the trimmed V and J ends, which lost 3 bases and 9 bases, there was a span of 9 bases. The CDR3 covers 12 residues. From germline, CDR1 is MNHEY and CDR2 SVGAGI. CDR3: CASSYTVGEQFF. The CDR3 DNA reads TGTGCCAGCAGTTATACCGTCGGTGAGCAGTTCTTC.